The rows below give T cell receptor beta chains drawn from one sample of a study of T cell responses to AZD1222 COVID-19 vaccine. The assay was immunoSEQ multiplex PCR, and TCRdb's table has in-frame clones only and misses some. The data contain approximately 13,000 clones, 70% to 85% of them singletons. Source: peripheral blood, taken 28 days after the second AZD1222 dose. These receptors all come from an adult who received the AZD1222 COVID-19 vaccine. The CDR3 runs from the conserved cysteine through the conserved F or W. The D gene is left open where the match is weak. The listing skips clone size in some rows; elsewhere it reads once, few, many or a size class.

d_call cdr3_length j_call v_call clone_size cdr3_aa cdr3_nt
. 15 TRBJ2-4 TRBV6-6 once CASSSPRGLTDIQYF TGTGCCAGCAGTTCTCCCCGCGGGCTAACGGACATTCAGTACTTC
TRBD2 16 TRBJ2-1 TRBV15 . CATSRSGLATYNEQFF TGTGCCACCAGCAGATCCGGACTAGCGACCTACAATGAGCAGTTCTTC
. 15 TRBJ1-1 TRBV2 few CASSSLEGSNTEAFF TGTGCCAGCAGTAGCCTGGAGGGGAGTAACACTGAAGCTTTCTTT
. 15 TRBJ1-6 TRBV28 . CASSLSRGGNSPLHF TGTGCCAGCAGTTTATCCAGGGGTGGTAATTCACCCCTCCACTTT
TRBD1 15 TRBJ1-1 TRBV27 . CASSRTGDTNTEAFF TGTGCCAGCAGTCGAACAGGGGATACGAACACTGAAGCTTTCTTT
. 13 TRBJ2-5 TRBV10-3 . CAISESFARTQYF TGTGCCATCAGTGAGTCGTTCGCTCGGACCCAGTACTTC
TRBD1 15 TRBJ1-2 TRBV7-9 . CASSLVTGAGYGYTF TGTGCCAGCAGCTTAGTTACAGGGGCGGGCTATGGCTACACCTTC
TRBD1 16 TRBJ2-6 TRBV5-5 . CASTPSTGAGANVLTF TGTGCCAGCACCCCCTCCACAGGGGCTGGGGCCAACGTCCTGACTTTC
TRBD1 14 TRBJ1-2 TRBV28 . CASSSGQGSDGYTF TGTGCCAGCAGTTCCGGACAGGGGTCGGATGGCTACACCTTC
. 15 TRBJ1-6 TRBV27 . CASSLLQGNNSPLHF TGTGCCAGCAGTTTACTACAGGGAAATAATTCACCCCTCCACTTT
. 15 TRBJ1-1 TRBV4-2 . CASSEPGFVNTEAFF TGTGCCAGCAGCGAACCAGGGTTTGTGAACACTGAAGCTTTCTTT
. 13 TRBJ2-1 TRBV29-1 . CSAPMAIDNEQFF TGCAGCGCCCCCATGGCTATCGACAATGAGCAGTTCTTC
. 11 TRBJ1-3 TRBV12-3/TRBV12-4 few CASSARNTIYF TGTGCCAGCAGTGCACGAAACACCATATATTTT
. 15 TRBJ1-6 TRBV5-6 . CASSLDPQGRSPLHF TGTGCCAGCAGCTTGGATCCCCAGGGGCGGTCACCCCTCCACTTT
TRBD1 16 TRBJ1-2 TRBV27 . CASSLNRQGANYGYTF TGTGCCAGCAGCCTAAATCGACAGGGAGCTAACTATGGCTACACCTTC
. 15 TRBJ1-4 TRBV4-3 . CASSQHPGQSEKLFF TGCGCCAGCAGCCAACATCCGGGGCAGAGTGAAAAACTGTTTTTT
. 15 TRBJ2-7 TRBV27 once CASGYLLPQGYEQYF TGTGCCAGCGGCTATTTATTACCGCAGGGGTACGAGCAGTACTTC
TRBD2 18 TRBJ2-3 TRBV7-3 . CASSPHPGTAGGGDTQYF TGTGCCAGCAGCCCCCACCCCGGTACAGCGGGAGGAGGGGATACGCAGTATTTT
. 15 TRBJ2-2 TRBV3-1/TRBV3-2 . CASSQSFHGTGELFF TGTGCCAGCAGCCAAAGTTTTCACGGCACCGGGGAGCTGTTTTTT
. 13 TRBJ1-1 TRBV14 . CASSPRVNTEAFF TGTGCCAGCAGCCCCCGAGTGAACACTGAAGCTTTCTTT
. 14 TRBJ2-5 TRBV2 . CASSEDYQVETQYF TGTGCCAGCAGTGAGGACTACCAGGTGGAGACCCAGTACTTC
. 13 TRBJ2-1 TRBV10-3 . CAIRTSNVNEQFF TGTGCCATCAGGACCTCTAACGTAAATGAGCAGTTCTTC
. 14 TRBJ2-6 TRBV2 . CASSGTRGANVLTF TGTGCCAGCAGTGGGACCCGCGGAGCCAACGTCCTGACTTTC
. 15 TRBJ1-6 TRBV30 . CAWSLMGRYNSPLHF TGTGCCTGGAGCCTAATGGGACGATATAATTCACCCCTCCACTTT
. 13 TRBJ2-7 TRBV2 few CASRDEGSYEQYF TGTGCCAGCAGAGATGAGGGGAGCTACGAGCAGTACTTC
TRBD1 13 TRBJ2-7 TRBV12-3/TRBV12-4 . CASSRDSAYEQYF TGTGCCAGCAGCAGGGACAGCGCTTACGAGCAGTACTTC
. 13 TRBJ2-4 TRBV30 . CAWKQTASDIQYF TGTGCCTGGAAACAGACAGCAAGCGACATTCAGTACTTC
. 13 TRBJ1-5 TRBV30 once CAWSYREDQPQHF TGTGCCTGGAGCTACAGGGAGGATCAGCCCCAGCATTTT
TRBD1 14 TRBJ2-5 TRBV5-6 once CASSLMTGASTQYF TGTGCCAGCAGCCTCATGACAGGGGCTTCGACCCAGTACTTC
TRBD2 14 TRBJ2-1 TRBV27 once CASSLSSGRTEQFF TGTGCCAGCAGTTTGAGTAGCGGGAGAACCGAGCAGTTCTTC
TRBD1 16 TRBJ1-2 TRBV18 . CASSPPSGGIGYGYTF TGTGCCAGCTCACCACCGTCAGGGGGTATTGGGTATGGCTACACCTTC
. 14 TRBJ1-1 TRBV5-1 . CASSLDLAGTEAFF TGCGCCAGCAGCTTGGATTTGGCGGGCACTGAAGCTTTCTTT
TRBD2 14 TRBJ2-1 TRBV10-3 . CAISGTSGSNEQFF TGTGCCATCAGCGGGACTAGCGGGAGCAATGAGCAGTTCTTC
. 13 TRBJ2-1 TRBV5-1 . CASSLQTPNEQFF TGCGCCAGCAGCTTGCAGACTCCGAATGAGCAGTTCTTC
TRBD1 16 TRBJ2-3 TRBV7-6 . CASSSTGGTAADTQYF TGTGCCAGCAGCTCAACAGGGGGAACGGCGGCAGATACGCAGTATTTT
. 14 TRBJ1-4 TRBV27 . CASSLRATNEKLFF TGTGCCAGCAGTTTGAGGGCAACTAATGAAAAACTGTTTTTT
TRBD1 16 TRBJ1-6 TRBV4-2 . CASSQERGTGGSPLHF TGTGCCAGCAGCCAAGAGCGTGGTACAGGGGGATCACCCCTCCACTTT
. 15 TRBJ2-3 TRBV7-2 . CASSLVSGSTDTQYF TGTGCCAGCAGCTTAGTGTCAGGGAGCACAGATACGCAGTATTTT
. 12 TRBJ2-3 TRBV5-1 . CASSFGTDTQYF TGCGCCAGCAGCTTTGGCACAGATACGCAGTATTTT
TRBD1 17 TRBJ1-5 TRBV18 . CASSRAQGAGSNQPQHF TGTGCCAGCTCACGAGCGCAGGGGGCGGGAAGCAATCAGCCCCAGCATTTT
. 11 TRBJ2-3 TRBV5-1 . CASSLLGTQYF TGCGCCAGCAGCTTGCTGGGGACGCAGTATTTT
TRBD2 16 TRBJ2-3 TRBV7-6 . CASSLALAGQSDTQYF TGTGCCAGCAGCTTAGCCCTAGCGGGTCAATCAGATACGCAGTATTTT
. 13 TRBJ1-1 TRBV7-3 . CASRGEVWTEAFF TGTGCCAGCCGGGGGGAAGTGTGGACTGAAGCTTTCTTT
TRBD2 14 TRBJ2-7 TRBV27 . CASSLLAEGNEQYF TGTGCCAGCAGTTTACTAGCGGAAGGAAACGAGCAGTACTTC